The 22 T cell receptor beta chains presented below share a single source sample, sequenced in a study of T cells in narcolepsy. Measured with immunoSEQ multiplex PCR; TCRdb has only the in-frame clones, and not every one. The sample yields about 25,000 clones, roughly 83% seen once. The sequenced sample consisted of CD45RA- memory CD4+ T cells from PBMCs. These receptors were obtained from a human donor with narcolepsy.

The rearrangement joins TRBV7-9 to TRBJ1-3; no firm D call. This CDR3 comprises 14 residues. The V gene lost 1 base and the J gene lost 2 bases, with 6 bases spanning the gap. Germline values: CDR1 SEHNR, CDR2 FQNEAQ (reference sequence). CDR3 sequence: CASSLDAAGNTIYF. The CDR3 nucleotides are TGTGCCAGCAGCTTAGATGCTGCTGGAAACACCATATATTTT.

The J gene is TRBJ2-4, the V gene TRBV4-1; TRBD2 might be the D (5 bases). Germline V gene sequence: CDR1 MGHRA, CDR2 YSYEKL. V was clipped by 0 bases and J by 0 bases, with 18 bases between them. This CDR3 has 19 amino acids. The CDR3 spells CASSQDVDGAVLAKNIQYF. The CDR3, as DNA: TGCGCCAGCAGCCAAGATGTGGACGGAGCGGTACTAGCCAAAAACATTCAGTACTTC.

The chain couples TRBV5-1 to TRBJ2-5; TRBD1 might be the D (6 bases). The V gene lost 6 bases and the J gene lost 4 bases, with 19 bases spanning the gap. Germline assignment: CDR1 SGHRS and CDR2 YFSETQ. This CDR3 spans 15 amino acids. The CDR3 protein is CASTNGQSWGETQYF. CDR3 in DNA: TGCGCCAGCACCAATGGACAGTCCTGGGGAGAGACCCAGTACTTC.

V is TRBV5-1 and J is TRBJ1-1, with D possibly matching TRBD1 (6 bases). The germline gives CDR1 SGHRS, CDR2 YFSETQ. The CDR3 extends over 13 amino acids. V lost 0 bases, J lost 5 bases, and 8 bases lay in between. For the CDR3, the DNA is TGCGCCAGCAGCTTGGCAGGGGTGACTGAAGCTTTCTTT. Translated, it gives CASSLAGVTEAFF.

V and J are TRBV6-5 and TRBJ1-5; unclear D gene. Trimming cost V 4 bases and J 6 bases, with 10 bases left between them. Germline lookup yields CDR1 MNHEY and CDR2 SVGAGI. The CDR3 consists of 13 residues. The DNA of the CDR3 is TGTGCCAGCAGTTCCTCCCCCGTTCAGCCCCAGCATTTT. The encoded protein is CASSSSPVQPQHF.

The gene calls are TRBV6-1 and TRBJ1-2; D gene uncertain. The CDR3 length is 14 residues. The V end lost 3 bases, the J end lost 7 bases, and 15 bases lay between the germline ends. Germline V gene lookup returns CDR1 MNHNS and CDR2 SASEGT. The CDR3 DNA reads TGTGCCAGCAGTGACAGTTGGGTAGTGGGTGGCTACACCTTC. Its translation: CASSDSWVVGGYTF.

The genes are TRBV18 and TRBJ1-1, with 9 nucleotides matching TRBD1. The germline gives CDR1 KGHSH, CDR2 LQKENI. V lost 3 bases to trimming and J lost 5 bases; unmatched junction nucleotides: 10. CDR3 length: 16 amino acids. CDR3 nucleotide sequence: TGTGCCAGCTCACCGAGAGTAGCAGGACAGGGGACTGAAGCTTTCTTT. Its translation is CASSPRVAGQGTEAFF.

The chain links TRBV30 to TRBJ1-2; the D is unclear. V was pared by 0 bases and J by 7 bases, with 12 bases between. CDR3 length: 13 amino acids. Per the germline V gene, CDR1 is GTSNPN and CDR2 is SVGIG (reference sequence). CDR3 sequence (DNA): TGTGCCTGGAGTGTGGCCGGGCAAGGTGGCTACACCTTC. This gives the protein CAWSVAGQGGYTF.

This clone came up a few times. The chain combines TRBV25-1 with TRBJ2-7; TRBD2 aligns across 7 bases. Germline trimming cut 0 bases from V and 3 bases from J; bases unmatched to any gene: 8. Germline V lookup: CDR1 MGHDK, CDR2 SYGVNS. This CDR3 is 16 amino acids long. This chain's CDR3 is CASSEYRPGRVYEQYF. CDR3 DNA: TGTGCCAGCAGTGAATACCGCCCTGGGAGGGTCTACGAGCAGTACTTC.

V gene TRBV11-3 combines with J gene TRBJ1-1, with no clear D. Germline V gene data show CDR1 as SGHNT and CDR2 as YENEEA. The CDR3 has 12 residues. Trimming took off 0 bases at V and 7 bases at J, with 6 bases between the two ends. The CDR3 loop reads CASSLERGEAFF. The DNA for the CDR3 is TGTGCCAGCAGCTTAGAAAGAGGTGAAGCTTTCTTT. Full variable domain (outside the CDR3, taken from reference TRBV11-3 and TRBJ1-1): EAGVVQSPRYKIIEKKQPVAFWCNPISGHNTLYWYLQNLGQGPELLIRYENEEAVDDSQLPKDRFSAERLKGVDSTLKIQPAELGDSAVYLCASSLERGEAFFGQGTRLTVV.

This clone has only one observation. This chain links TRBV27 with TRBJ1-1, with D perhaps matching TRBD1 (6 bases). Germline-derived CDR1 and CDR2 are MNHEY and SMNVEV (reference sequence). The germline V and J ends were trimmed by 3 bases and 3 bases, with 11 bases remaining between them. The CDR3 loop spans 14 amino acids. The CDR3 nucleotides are TGTGCCAGCAGTTTTTGGGGGCGGGACACTGAAGCTTTCTTT. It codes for CASSFWGRDTEAFF.

The CDR3 coding sequence is TGTGCCAGCAGCTTAGAGGGGGGAGCTGAAGCTTTCTTT. It codes for CASSLEGGAEAFF. The chain has TRBV7-9 and TRBJ1-1, with D perhaps TRBD1 (6 bases). This CDR3 has 13 residues. Germline V CDR1 and CDR2: SEHNR, FQNEAQ (reference sequence). Deletions cut 1 base from V and 6 bases from J, with 9 bases between.

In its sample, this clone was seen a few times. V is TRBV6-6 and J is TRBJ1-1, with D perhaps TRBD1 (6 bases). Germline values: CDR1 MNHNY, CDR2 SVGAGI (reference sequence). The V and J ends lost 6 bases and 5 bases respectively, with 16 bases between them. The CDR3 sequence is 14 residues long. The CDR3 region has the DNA TGTGCCAGCAGGACACAGGGACGAGGGACTGAAGCTTTCTTT. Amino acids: CASRTQGRGTEAFF.

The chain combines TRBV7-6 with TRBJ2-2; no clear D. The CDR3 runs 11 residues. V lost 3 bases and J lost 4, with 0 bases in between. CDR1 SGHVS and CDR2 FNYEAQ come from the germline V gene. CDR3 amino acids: CASSFTGELFF. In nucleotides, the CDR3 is TGTGCCAGCAGCTTCACCGGGGAGCTGTTTTTT.

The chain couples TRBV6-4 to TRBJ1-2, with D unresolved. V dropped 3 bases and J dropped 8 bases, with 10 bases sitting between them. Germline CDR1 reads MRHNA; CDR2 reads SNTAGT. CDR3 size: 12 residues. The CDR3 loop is CASSEDQRGYTF. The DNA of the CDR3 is TGTGCCAGCAGTGAGGACCAGCGGGGCTACACCTTC.

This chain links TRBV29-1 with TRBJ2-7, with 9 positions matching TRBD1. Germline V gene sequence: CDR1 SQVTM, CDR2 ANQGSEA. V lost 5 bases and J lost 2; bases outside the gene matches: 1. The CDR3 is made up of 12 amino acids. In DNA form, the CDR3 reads TGCAGCGTTCGACAGGGGGCCTACGAGCAGTACTTC. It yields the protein CSVRQGAYEQYF.

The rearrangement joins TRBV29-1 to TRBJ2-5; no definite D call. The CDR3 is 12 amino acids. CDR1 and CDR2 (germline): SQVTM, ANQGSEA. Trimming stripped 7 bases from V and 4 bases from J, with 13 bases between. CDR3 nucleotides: TGCAGCGCCCCGACGGGTCGAGAGACCCAGTACTTC. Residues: CSAPTGRETQYF.

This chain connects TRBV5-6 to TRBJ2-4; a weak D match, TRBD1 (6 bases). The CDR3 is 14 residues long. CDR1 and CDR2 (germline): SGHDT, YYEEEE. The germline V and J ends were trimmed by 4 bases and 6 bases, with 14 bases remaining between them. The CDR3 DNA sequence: TGTGCCAGCAGCATGCCGGACAGTGGAAACATTCAGTACTTC. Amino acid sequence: CASSMPDSGNIQYF.

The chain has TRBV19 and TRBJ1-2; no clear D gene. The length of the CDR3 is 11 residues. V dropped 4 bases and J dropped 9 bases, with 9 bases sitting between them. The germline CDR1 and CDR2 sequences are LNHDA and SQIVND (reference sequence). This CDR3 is CASSNIGSYTF. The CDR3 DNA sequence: TGTGCCAGTAGTAACATAGGGAGCTACACCTTC.

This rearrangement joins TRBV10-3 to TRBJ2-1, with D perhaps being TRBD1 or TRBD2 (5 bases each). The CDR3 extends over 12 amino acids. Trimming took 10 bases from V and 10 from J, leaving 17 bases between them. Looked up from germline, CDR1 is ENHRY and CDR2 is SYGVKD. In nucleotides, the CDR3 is TGTGCCACCCAGTCGGGGCGGACAGAGCAGTTCTTC. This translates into CATQSGRTEQFF.

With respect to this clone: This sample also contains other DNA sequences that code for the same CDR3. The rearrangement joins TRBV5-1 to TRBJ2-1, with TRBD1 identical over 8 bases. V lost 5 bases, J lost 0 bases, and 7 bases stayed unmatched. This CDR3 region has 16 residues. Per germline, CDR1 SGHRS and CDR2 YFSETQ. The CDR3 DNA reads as TGCGCCAGCAGATTTGGACAGGGCAGCTCCTACAATGAGCAGTTCTTC. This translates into CASRFGQGSSYNEQFF.

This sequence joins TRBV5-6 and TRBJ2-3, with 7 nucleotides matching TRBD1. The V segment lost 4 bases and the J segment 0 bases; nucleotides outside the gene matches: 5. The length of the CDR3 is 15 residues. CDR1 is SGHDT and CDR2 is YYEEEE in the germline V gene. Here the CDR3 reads CASSQQGPSTDTQYF. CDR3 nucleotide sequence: TGTGCCAGCAGCCAACAGGGGCCGAGCACAGATACGCAGTATTTT.